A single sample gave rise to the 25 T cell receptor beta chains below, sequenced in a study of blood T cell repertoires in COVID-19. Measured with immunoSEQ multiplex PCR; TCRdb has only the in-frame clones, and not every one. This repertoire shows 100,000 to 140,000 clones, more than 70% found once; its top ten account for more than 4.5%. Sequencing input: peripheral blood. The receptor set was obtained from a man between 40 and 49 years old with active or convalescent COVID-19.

The CDR3 region has the DNA TGTGCCAGCAGGGGGACAGACACAGATACGCAGTATTTT. It encodes CASRGTDTDTQYF. The chain carries TRBV25-1 and TRBJ2-3; TRBD1 aligns across 7 bases. There are 13 residues in the CDR3. V shed 6 bases and J 2 bases; nucleotides not matched to a gene: 2. Germline assignment: CDR1 MGHDK and CDR2 SYGVNS.

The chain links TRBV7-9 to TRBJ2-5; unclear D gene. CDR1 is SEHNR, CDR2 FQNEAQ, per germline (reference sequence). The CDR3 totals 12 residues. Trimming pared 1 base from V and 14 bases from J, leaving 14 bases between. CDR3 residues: CASSLDHTFNYF. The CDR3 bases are TGTGCCAGCAGCTTAGACCATACTTTTAACTACTTC. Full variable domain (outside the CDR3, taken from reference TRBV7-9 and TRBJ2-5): DTGVSQNPRHKITKRGQNVTFRCDPISEHNRLYWYRQTLGQGPEFLTYFQNEAQLEKSRLLSDRFSAERPKGSFSTLEIQRTEQGDSAMYLCASSLDHTFNYFGPGTRLLVL.

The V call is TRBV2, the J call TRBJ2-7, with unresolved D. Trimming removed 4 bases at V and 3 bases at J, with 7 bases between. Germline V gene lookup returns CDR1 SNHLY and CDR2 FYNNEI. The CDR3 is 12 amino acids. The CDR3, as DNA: TGTGCCAGCAGTGTTCGCGGCTACGAGCAGTACTTC. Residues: CASSVRGYEQYF. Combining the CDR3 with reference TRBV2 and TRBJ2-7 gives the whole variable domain EPEVTQTPSHQVTQMGQEVILRCVPISNHLYFYWYRQILGQKVEFLVSFYNNEISEKSEIFDDQFSVERPDGSNFTLKIRSTKLEDSAMYFCASSVRGYEQYFGPGTRLTVT.

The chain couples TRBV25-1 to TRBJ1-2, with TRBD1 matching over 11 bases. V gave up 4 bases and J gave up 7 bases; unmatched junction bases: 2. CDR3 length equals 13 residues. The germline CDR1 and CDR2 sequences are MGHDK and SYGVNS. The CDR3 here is CASSGGQGAGYTF. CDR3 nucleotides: TGTGCCAGCAGTGGTGGACAGGGGGCTGGCTACACCTTC.

The CDR3: CASSPEGKRPSVYGYTF. CDR3 in DNA: TGTGCCAGCAGCCCGGAGGGTAAAAGGCCCTCCGTATATGGCTACACCTTC. This chain uses TRBV5-4 with TRBJ1-2; unclear D gene. V lost 4 bases and J 5 bases, leaving 24 bases between the germline ends. The CDR3 has 17 residues. Germline CDR1 is SGHNT and CDR2 is YYREEE (reference sequence). Full variable domain (outside the CDR3, taken from reference TRBV5-4 and TRBJ1-2): ETGVTQSPTHLIKTRGQQVTLRCSSQSGHNTVSWYQQALGQGPQFIFQYYREEENGRGNFPPRFSGLQFPNYSSELNVNALELDDSALYLCASSPEGKRPSVYGYTFGSGTRLTVV.

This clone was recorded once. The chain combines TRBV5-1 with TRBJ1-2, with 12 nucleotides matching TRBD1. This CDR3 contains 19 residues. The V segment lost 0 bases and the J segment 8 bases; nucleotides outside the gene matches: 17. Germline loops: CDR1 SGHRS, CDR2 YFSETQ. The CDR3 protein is CASSLGGPTGTGGAGGYTF. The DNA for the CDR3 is TGCGCCAGCAGCTTGGGCGGACCAACCGGGACAGGGGGCGCCGGCGGCTACACCTTC. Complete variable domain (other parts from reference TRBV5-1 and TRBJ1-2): KAGVTQTPRYLIKTRGQQVTLSCSPISGHRSVSWYQQTPGQGLQFLFEYFSETQRNKGNFPGRFSGRQFSNSRSEMNVSTLELGDSALYLCASSLGGPTGTGGAGGYTFGSGTRLTVV.

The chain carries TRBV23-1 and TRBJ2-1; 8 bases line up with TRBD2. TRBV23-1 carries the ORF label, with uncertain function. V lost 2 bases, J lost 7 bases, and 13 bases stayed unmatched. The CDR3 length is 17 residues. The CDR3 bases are TGCGCCAGCAGTCAAACGAGTGAGGGACTAGTGAGGAATGAGCAGTTCTTC. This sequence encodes CASSQTSEGLVRNEQFF.

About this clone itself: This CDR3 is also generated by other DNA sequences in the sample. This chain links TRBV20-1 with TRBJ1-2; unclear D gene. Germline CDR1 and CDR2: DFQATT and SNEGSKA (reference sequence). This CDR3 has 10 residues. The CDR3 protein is CSAQAYGYTF. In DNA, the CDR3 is TGCAGCGCCCAGGCCTATGGCTACACCTTC.

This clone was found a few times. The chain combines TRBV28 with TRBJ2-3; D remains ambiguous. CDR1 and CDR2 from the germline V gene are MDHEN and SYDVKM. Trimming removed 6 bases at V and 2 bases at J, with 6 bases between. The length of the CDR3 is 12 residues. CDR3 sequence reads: CASSKHTDTQYF. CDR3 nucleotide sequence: TGTGCCAGCAGCAAGCACACAGATACGCAGTATTTT.

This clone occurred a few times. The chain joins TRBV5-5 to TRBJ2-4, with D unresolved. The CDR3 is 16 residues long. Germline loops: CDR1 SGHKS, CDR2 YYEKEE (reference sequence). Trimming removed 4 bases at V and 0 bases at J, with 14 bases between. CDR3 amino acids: CASSPGSDIAKNIQYF. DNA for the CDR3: TGTGCCAGCAGCCCCGGGTCTGATATAGCCAAAAACATTCAGTACTTC.

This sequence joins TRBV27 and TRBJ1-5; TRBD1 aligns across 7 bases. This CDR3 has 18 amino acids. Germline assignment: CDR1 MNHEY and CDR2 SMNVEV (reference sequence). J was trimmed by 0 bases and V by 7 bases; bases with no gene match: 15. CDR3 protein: CASTKFRGQPYSNQPQHF. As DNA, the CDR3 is TGTGCCAGCACCAAATTTCGGGGACAGCCTTATAGCAATCAGCCCCAGCATTTT.

CDR3 amino acids: CASSGSLRGGADTQYF. The DNA for the CDR3 is TGTGCCAGCAGTGGGAGTTTGCGGGGGGGCGCAGATACGCAGTATTTT. V is TRBV25-1 and J is TRBJ2-3, with 9 bases fitting TRBD2. Germline CDR1 and CDR2: MGHDK and SYGVNS. The CDR3 has 16 residues. Germline trimming cut 4 bases from V and 4 bases from J; bases unmatched to any gene: 9.

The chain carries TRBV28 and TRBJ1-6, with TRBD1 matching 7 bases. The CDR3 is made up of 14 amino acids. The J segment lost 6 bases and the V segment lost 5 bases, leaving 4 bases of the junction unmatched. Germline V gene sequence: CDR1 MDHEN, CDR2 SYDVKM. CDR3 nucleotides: TGTGCCAGCAGTACGACAGGGATTAATTCACCCCTCCACTTT. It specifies CASSTTGINSPLHF. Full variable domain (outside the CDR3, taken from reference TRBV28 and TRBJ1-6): DVKVTQSSRYLVKRTGEKVFLECVQDMDHENMFWYRQDPGLGLRLIYFSYDVKMKEKGDIPEGYSVSREKKERFSLILESASTNQTSMYLCASSTTGINSPLHFGNGTRLTVT.

CDR3 DNA sequence: TGTGCCAGCAGCTTAGCGCTTGAGGGAGTGACGCAGTATTTT. Encoded protein: CASSLALEGVTQYF. The chain joins TRBV7-2 to TRBJ2-3; a possible D gene is TRBD2 (5 bases). Germline values: CDR1 SGHTA, CDR2 FQGNSA. The CDR3 runs to 14 residues. Deletions cut 0 bases from V and 9 bases from J, with 13 bases between. The full variable domain, with the rest looked up from reference TRBV7-2 and TRBJ2-3, is GAGVSQSPSNKVTEKGKDVELRCDPISGHTALYWYRQSLGQGLEFLIYFQGNSAPDKSGLPSDRFSAERTGGSVSTLTIQRTQQEDSAVYLCASSLALEGVTQYFGPGTRLTVL.

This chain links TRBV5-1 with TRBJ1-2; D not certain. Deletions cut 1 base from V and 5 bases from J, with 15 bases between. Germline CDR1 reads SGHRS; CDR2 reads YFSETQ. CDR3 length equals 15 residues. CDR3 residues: CASSLSTDTGYGYTF. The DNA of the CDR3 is TGCGCCAGCAGCTTGTCCACTGACACGGGATATGGCTACACCTTC.

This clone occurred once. The DNA for the CDR3 is TGTGCCAGCAGCCAAGGGGGGCCAGCCAATCAGCCCCAGCATTTT. Translated: CASSQGGPANQPQHF. V usage is TRBV3-1 (or the pseudogene TRBV3-2) and J usage is TRBJ1-5; perhaps TRBD1 as D (6 bases). V gave up 1 base and J gave up 3 bases, with 10 bases separating them. The germline CDR1 and CDR2 sequences are LGHDT and YNNKEL (reference sequence). There are 15 residues in the CDR3.

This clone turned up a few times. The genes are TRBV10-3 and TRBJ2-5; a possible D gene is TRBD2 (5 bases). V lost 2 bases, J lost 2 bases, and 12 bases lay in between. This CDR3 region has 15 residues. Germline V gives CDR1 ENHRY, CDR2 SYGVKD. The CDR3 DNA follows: TGTGCCATCAGTGAGGATAGCGCGCGACAAGAGACCCAGTACTTC. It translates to CAISEDSARQETQYF.

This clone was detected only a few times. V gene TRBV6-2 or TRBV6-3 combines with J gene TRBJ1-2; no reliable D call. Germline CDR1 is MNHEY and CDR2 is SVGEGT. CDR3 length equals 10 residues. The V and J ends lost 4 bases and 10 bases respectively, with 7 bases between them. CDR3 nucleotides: TGTGCCAGCAGTTCAGGCTTCTACACCTTC. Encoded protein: CASSSGFYTF.

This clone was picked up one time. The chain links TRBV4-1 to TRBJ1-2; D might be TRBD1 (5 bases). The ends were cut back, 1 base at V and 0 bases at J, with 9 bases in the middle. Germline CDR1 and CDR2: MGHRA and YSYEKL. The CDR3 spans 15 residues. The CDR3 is CASSQGRGPNYGYTF. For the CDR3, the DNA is TGCGCCAGCAGCCAAGGAAGGGGTCCTAACTATGGCTACACCTTC.

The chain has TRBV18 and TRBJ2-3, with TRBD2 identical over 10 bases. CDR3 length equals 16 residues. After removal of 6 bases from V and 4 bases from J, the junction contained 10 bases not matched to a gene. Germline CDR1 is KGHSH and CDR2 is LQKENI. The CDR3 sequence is CASSRQAGGPADTQYF. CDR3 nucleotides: TGTGCCAGCTCCCGTCAAGCGGGAGGGCCCGCAGATACGCAGTATTTT.

CDR3 protein: CASSETAGTHLIGEKLFF. The CDR3 coding sequence is TGTGCCAGCAGTGAAACGGCGGGTACCCATCTCATCGGCGAAAAACTGTTTTTT. V and J are TRBV25-1 and TRBJ1-4; the D is unclear. This CDR3 contains 18 residues. V gave up 2 bases and J gave up 8 bases, with 24 bases separating them. Germline-derived CDR1 and CDR2 are MGHDK and SYGVNS. Full variable domain (outside the CDR3, taken from reference TRBV25-1 and TRBJ1-4): EADIYQTPRYLVIGTGKKITLECSQTMGHDKMYWYQQDPGMELHLIHYSYGVNSTEKGDLSSESTVSRIRTEHFPLTLESARPSHTSQYLCASSETAGTHLIGEKLFFGSGTQLSVL.

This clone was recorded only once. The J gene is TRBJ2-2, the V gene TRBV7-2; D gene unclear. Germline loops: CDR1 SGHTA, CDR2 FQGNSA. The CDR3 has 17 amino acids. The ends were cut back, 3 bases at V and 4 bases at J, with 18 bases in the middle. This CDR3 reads CASSFSSRSDVTGELFF. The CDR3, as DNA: TGTGCCAGCAGCTTTTCCTCCCGGAGCGATGTCACCGGGGAGCTGTTTTTT.

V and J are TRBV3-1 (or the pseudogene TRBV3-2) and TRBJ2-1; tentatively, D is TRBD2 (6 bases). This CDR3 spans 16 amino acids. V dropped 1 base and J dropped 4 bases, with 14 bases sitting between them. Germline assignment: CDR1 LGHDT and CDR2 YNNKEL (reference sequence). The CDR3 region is CASSQAWMSGYNEQFF. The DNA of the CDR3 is TGTGCCAGCAGCCAAGCGTGGATGAGCGGGTACAATGAGCAGTTCTTC.

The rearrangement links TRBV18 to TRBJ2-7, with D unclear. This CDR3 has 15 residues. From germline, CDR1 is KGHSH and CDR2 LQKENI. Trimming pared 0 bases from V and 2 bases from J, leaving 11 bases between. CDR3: CASSPPLRSTYEQYF. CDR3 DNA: TGTGCCAGCTCACCACCGTTACGGTCAACCTACGAGCAGTACTTC. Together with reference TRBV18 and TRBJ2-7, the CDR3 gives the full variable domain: NAGVMQNPRHLVRRRGQEARLRCSPMKGHSHVYWYRQLPEEGLKFMVYLQKENIIDESGMPKERFSAEFPKEGPSILRIQQVVRGDSAAYFCASSPPLRSTYEQYFGPGTRLTVT.

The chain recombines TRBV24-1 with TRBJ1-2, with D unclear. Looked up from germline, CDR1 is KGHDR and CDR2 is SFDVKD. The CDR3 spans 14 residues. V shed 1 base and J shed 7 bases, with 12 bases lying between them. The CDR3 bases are TGTGCCACCAGTGATTTTCAAGCTTCCTCTGGCTACACCTTC. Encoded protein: CATSDFQASSGYTF.